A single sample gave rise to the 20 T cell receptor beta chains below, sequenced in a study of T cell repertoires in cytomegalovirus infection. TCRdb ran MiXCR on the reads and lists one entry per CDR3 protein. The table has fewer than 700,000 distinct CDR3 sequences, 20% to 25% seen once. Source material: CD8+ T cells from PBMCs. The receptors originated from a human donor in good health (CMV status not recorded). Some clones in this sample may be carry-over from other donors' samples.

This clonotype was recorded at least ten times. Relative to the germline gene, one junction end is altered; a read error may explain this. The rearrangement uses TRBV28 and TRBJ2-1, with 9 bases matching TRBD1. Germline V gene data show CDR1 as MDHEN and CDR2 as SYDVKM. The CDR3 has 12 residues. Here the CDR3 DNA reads TGTGCCAGCAGTTTTGGGGACAGGGTTTACCTCTTC. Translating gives CASSFGDRVYLF. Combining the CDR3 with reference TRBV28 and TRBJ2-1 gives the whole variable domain DVKVTQSSRYLVKRTGEKVFLECVQDMDHENMFWYRQDPGLGLRLIYFSYDVKMKEKGDIPEGYSVSREKKERFSLILESASTNQTSMYLCASSFGDRVYLFGPGTRLTVL.

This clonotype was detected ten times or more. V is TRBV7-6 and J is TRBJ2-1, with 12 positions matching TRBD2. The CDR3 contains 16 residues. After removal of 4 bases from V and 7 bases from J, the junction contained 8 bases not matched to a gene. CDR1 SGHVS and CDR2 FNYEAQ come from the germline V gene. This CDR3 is CASSSFLAGGENEQFF. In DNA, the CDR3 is TGTGCCAGCAGCTCCTTCCTAGCGGGGGGGGAGAATGAGCAGTTCTTC.

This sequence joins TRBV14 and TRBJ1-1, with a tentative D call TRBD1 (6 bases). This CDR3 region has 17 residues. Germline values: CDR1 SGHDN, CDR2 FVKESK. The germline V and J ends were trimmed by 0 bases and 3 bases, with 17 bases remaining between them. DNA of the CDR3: TGTGCCAGCAGCCAAGAGGGGGTGACAGGATGGGACACTGAAGCTTTCTTT. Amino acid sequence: CASSQEGVTGWDTEAFF.

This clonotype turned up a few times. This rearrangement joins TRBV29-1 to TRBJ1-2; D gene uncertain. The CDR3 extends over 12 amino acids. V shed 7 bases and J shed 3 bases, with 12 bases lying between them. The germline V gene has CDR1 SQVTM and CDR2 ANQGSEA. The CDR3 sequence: CSAEAGDYGYTF. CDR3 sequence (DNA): TGCAGCGCCGAGGCGGGAGACTATGGCTACACCTTC.

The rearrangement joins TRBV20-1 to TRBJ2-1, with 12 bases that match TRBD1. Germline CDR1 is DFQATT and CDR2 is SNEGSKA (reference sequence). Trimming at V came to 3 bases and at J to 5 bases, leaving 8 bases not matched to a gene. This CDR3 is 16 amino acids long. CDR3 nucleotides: TGCAGTGCTAGTTTCCGGGACAGGGGGCTGAACAATGAGCAGTTCTTC. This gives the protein CSASFRDRGLNNEQFF.

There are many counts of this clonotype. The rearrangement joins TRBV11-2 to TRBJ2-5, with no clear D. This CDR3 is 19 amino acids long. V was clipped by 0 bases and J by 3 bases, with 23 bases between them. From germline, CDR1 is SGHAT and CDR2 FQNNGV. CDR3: CASSLEIRLFRFPEETQYF. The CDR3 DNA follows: TGTGCCAGCAGCTTAGAGATCAGGCTCTTCCGATTCCCCGAAGAGACCCAGTACTTC.

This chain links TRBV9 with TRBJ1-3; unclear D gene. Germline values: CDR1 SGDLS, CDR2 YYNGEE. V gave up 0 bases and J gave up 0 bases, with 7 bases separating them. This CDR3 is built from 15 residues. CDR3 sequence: CASSVDGSSGNTIYF. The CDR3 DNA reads TGTGCCAGCAGCGTAGACGGGAGCTCTGGAAACACCATATATTTT.

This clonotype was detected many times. The CDR3 sequence: CASSQSELAGEQYV. CDR3 bases: TGTGCCAGCAGTCAGTCCGAACTAGCGGGGGAGCAGTACGTC. The genes are TRBV6-2 or TRBV6-3 and TRBJ2-7, with TRBD2 matching over 10 bases. Germline V lookup: CDR1 MNHEY, CDR2 SVGEGT. The CDR3 contains 14 residues. V lost 5 bases to trimming and J lost 7 bases; unmatched junction nucleotides: 8.

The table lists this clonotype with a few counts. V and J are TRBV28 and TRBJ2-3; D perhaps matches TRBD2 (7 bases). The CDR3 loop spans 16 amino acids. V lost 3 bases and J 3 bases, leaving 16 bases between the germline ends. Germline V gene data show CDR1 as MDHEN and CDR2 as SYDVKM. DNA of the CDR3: TGTGCCAGCAGTTTGGGTGGGGGGGCCCGGACAGATACGCAGTATTTT. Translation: CASSLGGGARTDTQYF.

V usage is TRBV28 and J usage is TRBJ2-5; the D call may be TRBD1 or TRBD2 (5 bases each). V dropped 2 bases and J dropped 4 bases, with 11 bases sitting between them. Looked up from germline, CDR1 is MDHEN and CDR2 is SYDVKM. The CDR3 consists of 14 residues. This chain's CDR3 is CASSLRGGAETQYF. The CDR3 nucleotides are TGTGCCAGCAGTTTACGTGGGGGAGCAGAGACCCAGTACTTC.

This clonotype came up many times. CDR3 coding DNA: TGTGCCAGCAGCCCGGGGACCCGATATAGCAATCAGCCCCAGCATTTT. This sequence encodes CASSPGTRYSNQPQHF. This chain connects TRBV7-3 to TRBJ1-5, with D tentatively TRBD1 (5 bases). The CDR3 contains 16 residues. Germline V gives CDR1 SGHTA, CDR2 FQGTGA. The germline V and J ends were trimmed by 5 bases and 0 bases, with 14 bases remaining between them.

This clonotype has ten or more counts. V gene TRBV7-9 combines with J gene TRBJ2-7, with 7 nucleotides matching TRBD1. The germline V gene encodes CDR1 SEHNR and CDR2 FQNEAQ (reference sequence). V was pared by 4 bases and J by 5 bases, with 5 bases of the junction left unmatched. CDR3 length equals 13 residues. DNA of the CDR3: TGTGCCAGCAGCTCCAGGGGGTTCGACGAGCAGTACGTC. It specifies CASSSRGFDEQYV.

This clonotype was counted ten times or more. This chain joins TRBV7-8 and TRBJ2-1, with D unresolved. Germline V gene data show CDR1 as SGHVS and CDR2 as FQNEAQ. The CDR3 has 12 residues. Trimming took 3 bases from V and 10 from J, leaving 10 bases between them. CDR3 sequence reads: CASSFPLREQFF. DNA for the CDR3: TGTGCCAGCAGCTTCCCCCTCAGGGAGCAGTTCTTC.

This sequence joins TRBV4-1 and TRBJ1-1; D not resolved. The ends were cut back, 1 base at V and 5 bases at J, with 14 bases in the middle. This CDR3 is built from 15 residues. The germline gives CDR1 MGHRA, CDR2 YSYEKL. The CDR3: CASSQGSGFSTEAFF. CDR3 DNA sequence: TGCGCCAGCAGCCAAGGGTCGGGGTTTAGTACTGAAGCTTTCTTT.

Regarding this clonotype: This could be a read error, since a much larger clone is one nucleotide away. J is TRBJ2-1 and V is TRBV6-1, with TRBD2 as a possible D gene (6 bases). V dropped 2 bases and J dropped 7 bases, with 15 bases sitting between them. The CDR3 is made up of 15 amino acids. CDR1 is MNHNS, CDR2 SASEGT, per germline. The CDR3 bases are TGTGCCAGCAGTGAATGGCTAGTGGGGACTAATGAGCAGTTCTTC. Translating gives CASSEWLVGTNEQFF.

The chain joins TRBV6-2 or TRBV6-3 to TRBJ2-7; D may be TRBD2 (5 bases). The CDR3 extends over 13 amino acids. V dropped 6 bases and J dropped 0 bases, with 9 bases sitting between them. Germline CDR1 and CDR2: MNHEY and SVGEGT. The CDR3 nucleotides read TGTGCCAGCAGCGGGATCGACTCCTACGAGCAGTACGTC. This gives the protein CASSGIDSYEQYV.

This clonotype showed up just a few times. The CDR3 DNA sequence: TGTGCCAGCAGAAGTGTCCCTACAGGCCTCGCAACTAATGAAAAACTGTTTTTT. This translates into CASRSVPTGLATNEKLFF. The V call is TRBV2, the J call TRBJ1-4, with D possibly TRBD1 on 5 matching bases. V lost 6 bases and J 0 bases, leaving 20 bases between the germline ends. The germline V gene has CDR1 SNHLY and CDR2 FYNNEI. The CDR3 is 18 amino acids.

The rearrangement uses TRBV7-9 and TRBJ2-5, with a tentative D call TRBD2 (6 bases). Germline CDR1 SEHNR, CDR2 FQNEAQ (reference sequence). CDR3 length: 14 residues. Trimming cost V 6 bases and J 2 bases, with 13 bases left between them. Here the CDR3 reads CASSTWEVQETQYF. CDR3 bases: TGTGCCAGCAGTACTTGGGAGGTTCAAGAGACCCAGTACTTC.

As DNA, the CDR3 is TGTGCCAGTAGTGCCACAGGGGCGCGGGAGCAGTTCTTC. It specifies CASSATGAREQFF. The rearrangement joins TRBV19 to TRBJ2-1; 7 bases align to TRBD1. This CDR3 has 13 residues. Germline CDR1 reads LNHDA; CDR2 reads SQIVND (reference sequence). After removal of 5 bases from V and 10 bases from J, the junction contained 8 bases not matched to a gene.

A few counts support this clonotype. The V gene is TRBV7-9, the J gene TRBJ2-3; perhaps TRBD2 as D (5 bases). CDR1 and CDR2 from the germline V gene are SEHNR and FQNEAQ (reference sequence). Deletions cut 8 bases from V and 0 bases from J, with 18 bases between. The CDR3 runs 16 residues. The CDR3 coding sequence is TGTGCCAGCGGCAAGGGAGCTGTAACTAGCACAGATACGCAGTATTTT. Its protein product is CASGKGAVTSTDTQYF.